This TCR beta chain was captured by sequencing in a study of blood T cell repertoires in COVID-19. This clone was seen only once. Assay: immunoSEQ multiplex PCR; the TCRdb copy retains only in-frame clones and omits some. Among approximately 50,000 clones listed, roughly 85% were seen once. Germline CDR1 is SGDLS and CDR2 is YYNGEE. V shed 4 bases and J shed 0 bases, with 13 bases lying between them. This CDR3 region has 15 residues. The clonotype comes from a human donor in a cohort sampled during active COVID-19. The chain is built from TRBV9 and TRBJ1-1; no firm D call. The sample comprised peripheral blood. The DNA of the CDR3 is TGTGCCAGCAGCCGAAGTGGGCAGATGAACACTGAAGCTTTCTTT. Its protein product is CASSRSGQMNTEAFF.